These T cell receptor beta chains were read from a single sample in a study of cytomegalovirus exposure and HLA in healthy donors. The method was immunoSEQ multiplex PCR; TCRdb's version includes in-frame clones alone and lacks a portion of them. This table has about 42,000 clones, 50% to 55% appearing once. The sequenced sample was PBMCs. The receptors derive from a human donor in good health. The CDR3 runs from the conserved cysteine through the conserved F or W. The D gene is left open where the match is weak. Where a row states a size, it is once, few, many or the class of an expanded clone; other rows omit it.

-	TRBV19	few	TRBJ1-4	TGTGCCAGTAGTATCGGGGGGGCAACTAATGAAAAACTGTTTTTT	CASSIGGATNEKLFF
-	TRBV7-9	-	TRBJ1-2	TGTGCCAGCAGCACGACTACTCCGGTGGGCTACACCTTC	CASSTTTPVGYTF
-	TRBV9	few	TRBJ1-2	TGTGCCAGCAGCGTAGGGGGGGGGAACTATGGCTACACCTTC	CASSVGGGNYGYTF
TRBD1	TRBV18	-	TRBJ2-5	TGTGCCAGCTCACGGACAGGGGAGGAGACCCAGTACTTC	CASSRTGEETQYF
-	TRBV18	few	TRBJ1-3	TGTGCCAGCTCACCCGCGACAGGCCACTCTGGAAACACCATATATTTT	CASSPATGHSGNTIYF
TRBD2	TRBV7-3	few	TRBJ2-1	TGTGCCAGCAGCTTGGGGCGGGAGAGGGTGCGTGAGCAGTTCTTC	CASSLGRERVREQFF
TRBD1	TRBV4-2	-	TRBJ1-2	TGTGCCGGCAGCCAAGACAAACAGGGGGCCTATGGCTACACCTTC	CAGSQDKQGAYGYTF
TRBD2	TRBV30	once	TRBJ2-1	TGTGGAGTGGCTCTAGCGGGAGGCCCATTACCCGTGAGCTCCTACAATGAGCAGTTCTTC	CGVALAGGPLPVSSYNEQFF
-	TRBV7-2	-	TRBJ2-1	TGTGCCAGCAGCTTAGCCCCTGCGCTAGTGGGCAATGAGCAGTTCTTC	CASSLAPALVGNEQFF
-	TRBV4-3	few	TRBJ1-1	TGCGCCAGCAGCCAAGCGGACAGGAACACTGAAGCTTTCTTT	CASSQADRNTEAFF
TRBD1	TRBV27	-	TRBJ1-5	TGTGCCAGCAGTTTAGTCGGGCCAGGGGGCTCTCAGCCCCAGCATTTT	CASSLVGPGGSQPQHF
-	TRBV5-6	-	TRBJ1-1	TGTGCCAGCAGCCCGGGACTGCTGATTAACACTGAAGCTTTCTTT	CASSPGLLINTEAFF
TRBD1	TRBV4-3	-	TRBJ1-2	TGCGCCAGCAGCCAAGATGGAGGGGGCTCTTATGGCTACACCTTC	CASSQDGGGSYGYTF
TRBD2	TRBV27	-	TRBJ2-2	TGTGCCAGCAGTTTCCGGACTAGCGGGGGGGTACCGGCCGGGGAGCTGTTTTTT	CASSFRTSGGVPAGELFF
TRBD1	TRBV19	-	TRBJ2-7	TGTGCCAGTACTAAACAGGGGACCCCCTACGAGCAGTACTTC	CASTKQGTPYEQYF
TRBD1	TRBV7-8	-	TRBJ2-2	TGTGCCAGCAGCTTCGGGACAGGGGGCACCGGGGAGCTGTTTTTT	CASSFGTGGTGELFF
TRBD2	TRBV4-2	-	TRBJ2-1	TGTGCCAGCAGCCAGAAAATTCAGGGTCTCGGGGGGAATGAGCAGTTCTTC	CASSQKIQGLGGNEQFF
-	TRBV19	few	TRBJ2-1	TGTGCCAGTAACCGGGGGAACCAAGACCCCTACAATGAGCAGTTCTTC	CASNRGNQDPYNEQFF
-	TRBV9	few	TRBJ1-4	TGTGCCAGCAGCGCAGGGTTAACTAATGAAAAACTGTTTTTT	CASSAGLTNEKLFF
TRBD2	TRBV10-1	-	TRBJ2-5	TGCGCCAGAGTTACTAGCGCCCAAGAGACCCAGTACTTC	CARVTSAQETQYF
TRBD1	TRBV4-3	medium-sized	TRBJ1-6	TGCGCCAGCAGCCAACAGGGGGGCCATAATTCACCCCTCCACTTT	CASSQQGGHNSPLHF
-	TRBV29-1	-	TRBJ1-1	TGCAGCGTTAAGCTGAACACTGAAGCTTTCTTT	CSVKLNTEAFF
-	TRBV6-5	-	TRBJ1-1	TGTGCCAGCAGCCCAGAAGGCATCGGGAATGAAGCTTTCTTT	CASSPEGIGNEAFF
-	TRBV28	-	TRBJ2-2	TGTGCCAGCAGTTTTCCCGGGACAAAGCGGGGCTTGGCCGGGGAGCTGTTTTTT	CASSFPGTKRGLAGELFF
TRBD1	TRBV6-1	-	TRBJ1-2	TGTGCCAGCAGTGAGCTACAGGGGGGCTACACCTTC	CASSELQGGYTF
TRBD1	TRBV5-1	-	TRBJ1-2	TGCGCCAGCAGCTATTCCGGGGGGGACAGGGGGCTCGGCTACACCTTC	CASSYSGGDRGLGYTF
TRBD2	TRBV5-1	few	TRBJ2-7	TGCGCCAGCAGCTTGGTGGCTAGCGGAAACTACGAGCAGTACTTC	CASSLVASGNYEQYF
TRBD1	TRBV5-1	-	TRBJ1-5	TGCGCCAGCAGAGGGGACAGTTCAGGGTCCCAGCATTTT	CASRGDSSGSQHF
-	TRBV6-4	few	TRBJ2-3	TGTGCCAGCAGTTCGTCCGGGAACACAGATACGCAGTATTTT	CASSSSGNTDTQYF
-	TRBV5-6	-	TRBJ2-1	TGTGCCAGCAACTCACGGGGAGTGGGTTACAATGAGCAGTTCTTC	CASNSRGVGYNEQFF
-	TRBV7-9	-	TRBJ1-3	TGTGCCAGCAGCTTCTCGCAGTTCTCTGGAAACACCATATATTTT	CASSFSQFSGNTIYF
TRBD2	TRBV5-1	-	TRBJ2-7	TGCGCCAGCAGCTTGGCCCCACTAGCGGGGGGGCGGGAGCAGTACTTC	CASSLAPLAGGREQYF
TRBD1	TRBV6-4	-	TRBJ1-5	TGTGCCAGCAGCCCCGGGACAGGGGGCTGGGGCAATCAGCCCCAGCATTTT	CASSPGTGGWGNQPQHF
TRBD2	TRBV9	once	TRBJ2-4	TGTGCCAGCAGCCCTCGAAGCTGGGGGGGGTTAGCCAAAAACATTCAGTACTTC	CASSPRSWGGLAKNIQYF
TRBD1	TRBV7-2	-	TRBJ1-3	TGTGCCAGCAGCTTAGATTCCGGGGGACAGTTCTCTGGAAACACCATATATTTT	CASSLDSGGQFSGNTIYF
-	TRBV27	few	TRBJ2-5	TGTGCCAGCAGGACATTGGGTCAGTACCAAGAGACCCAGTACTTC	CASRTLGQYQETQYF
-	TRBV6-5	few	TRBJ2-7	TGTGCCAGCACACCTCGGAACAGGGCTTCCTACGAGCAGTACTTC	CASTPRNRASYEQYF
-	TRBV19	few	TRBJ1-1	TGTGCCAGTAGCCCTCGGTCCGGGGACACTGAAGCTTTCTTT	CASSPRSGDTEAFF
-	TRBV11-2	-	TRBJ1-4	TGTGCCAGCAGCTTAGCGGGGGGTCGGGGTAATGAAAAACTGTTTTTT	CASSLAGGRGNEKLFF
TRBD1	TRBV5-1	few	TRBJ1-5	TGCGCCAGCAGCTTGGGGGACAGGGGCAATCAGCCCCAGCATTTT	CASSLGDRGNQPQHF
TRBD2	TRBV27	few	TRBJ2-1	TGTGCCAGCAGTTTATTGGCGGGAGAGGCCGTGGATGAGCAGTTCTTC	CASSLLAGEAVDEQFF
-	TRBV9	-	TRBJ2-5	TGTGCCAGCAGCGTAGGTGGGGGGGCCTTGGAGACCCAGTACTTC	CASSVGGGALETQYF